This T cell receptor beta chain stems from a study of cytomegalovirus exposure and HLA in healthy donors. Notes on the study in general: A link between a missense DCLRE1C variant and TCR beta V- and J-gene trimming emerged from a later analysis. Cytomegalovirus status was reportedly diagnosed by the classifier with high specificity and sensitivity.

Comments on this clone: Its antigen is unknown.

PCR used 60 Vbeta primers and 13 Jbeta primers. In the authors' methods: Per a later analysis, the number of unique TCR beta chains was approximately 73 million, of which 9 million to 12 million were shared. Produced via immunoSEQ multiplex PCR; TCRdb's table is partial and in-frame only. V and J calls and clone size are those listed in that table; D and trimming were worked out from the DNA. The table includes over 100,000 clones, roughly 73% detected once. The sequencing input was PBMCs. This clonotype was obtained from a woman aged 25 to 39 in good health and CMV-seronegative.

As DNA, the CDR3 is TGTGCCAGCAGTGAGAGACAGAATGATCAGCCCCAGCATTTT. This gives the protein CASSERQNDQPQHF. The gene calls are TRBV6-1 and TRBJ1-5; tentative D call: TRBD1 (5 bases). Germline CDR1 reads MNHNS; CDR2 reads SASEGT. V was trimmed by 3 bases and J by 5 bases, leaving 11 bases between them. The CDR3 totals 14 residues.